The present T cell receptor beta chain was sequenced within a study of cytomegalovirus exposure and HLA in healthy donors. Study details: Earlier results showed some 120 million unique TCR beta sequences derived from around 170 million T cells.

V lost 0 bases and J lost 4, with 13 bases in between. From germline, CDR1 is LGHNA and CDR2 YNFKEQ. This CDR3 has 15 residues. A multiplex PCR was run with 60 Vbeta primers and 13 Jbeta primers. Clones were sequenced by immunoSEQ multiplex PCR, and TCRdb holds only the in-frame ones, with some missing. Among approximately 110,000 clones listed, roughly 77% were seen once. This clone was observed a single time. Its specificity is not known. Findings of the study overall: TCR beta sequences numbering 15,000 to 20,000 were associated with HLA alleles at 0.05 false discovery rate in a later analysis. When a later analysis compared HLA-associated TCR beta chains with equally common others, the HLA-associated chains turned out to be more clonally expanded and to have lower generation probabilities.

Specimen: PBMCs. The sequence derives from a woman under 40 in good health and CMV-seronegative. This chain joins TRBV4-2 and TRBJ2-7; a weak D match, TRBD2 (6 bases). DNA of the CDR3: TGTGCCAGCAGCCAAGAAGCGGGCGGACGATACGAGCAGTACTTC. Its protein is CASSQEAGGRYEQYF.